A single sample is the source of the 10 T cell receptor beta chains below, sequenced in a study of blood T cells in healthy people across ages. Through a sample-barcoded 5' primer and a J-beta primer mix, a second PCR was run for roughly 6 to 11 cycles. TCRdb re-called the 5' RACE reads with MiXCR, one entry per CDR3 protein. The table has 600,000 to 800,000 distinct CDR3 sequences, approximately 52% seen once. The sample taken for sequencing was blood. The receptors were sampled from a woman of 80 years or more in good health.

This chain uses TRBV27 with TRBJ2-5; a possible D gene is TRBD1 (6 bases). In germline, CDR1 is MNHEY, CDR2 SMNVEV (reference sequence). V shed 6 bases and J shed 5 bases, with 16 bases lying between them. CDR3 size: 14 residues. The CDR3 loop is CASRLGQWGETQYF. For the CDR3, the DNA is TGTGCCAGCAGATTGGGACAATGGGGGGAGACCCAGTACTTC.

The chain combines TRBV5-1 with TRBJ1-1; D is perhaps TRBD1 (6 bases). Trimming stripped 6 bases from V and 1 base from J, with 16 bases between. The CDR3 sequence is 15 residues long. Germline V gives CDR1 SGHRS, CDR2 YFSETQ. DNA for the CDR3: TGCGCCAGCACTCCGGTGGGGACACAGAACACTGAAGCTTTCTTT. This gives the protein CASTPVGTQNTEAFF.

CDR3 coding DNA: TGCAGTGCTCAGAAGGCCCGGACAGCGCCCCCCAACATTCAGTACTTC. Translation gives CSAQKARTAPPNIQYF. This rearrangement joins TRBV20-1 to TRBJ2-4, with D possibly matching TRBD1 (6 bases). Trimming left V 5 bases short and J 7 bases short, with 24 bases between. The CDR3 is made up of 16 amino acids. Germline V lookup: CDR1 DFQATT, CDR2 SNEGSKA (reference sequence).

The chain employs TRBV5-1 and TRBJ1-1; TRBD1 agrees at 7 bases. CDR3 length equals 15 residues. Germline trimming cut 4 bases from V and 5 bases from J; bases unmatched to any gene: 11. Per the germline V gene, CDR1 is SGHRS and CDR2 is YFSETQ. CDR3 amino acids: CASSLLGTDGTEAFF. The CDR3 nucleotides read TGCGCCAGCAGCCTCCTGGGGACAGATGGAACTGAAGCTTTCTTT. The full variable domain, its missing parts supplied by reference TRBV5-1 and TRBJ1-1, is KAGVTQTPRYLIKTRGQQVTLSCSPISGHRSVSWYQQTPGQGLQFLFEYFSETQRNKGNFPGRFSGRQFSNSRSEMNVSTLELGDSALYLCASSLLGTDGTEAFFGQGTRLTVV.

This clonotype was observed many times. The CDR3 coding sequence is TGCAGTGCTATTGGCTCCTACGAGCAGTACTTC. Residues: CSAIGSYEQYF. The V gene is TRBV20-1, the J gene TRBJ2-7; D call uncertain. The germline V gene has CDR1 DFQATT and CDR2 SNEGSKA (reference sequence). The CDR3 consists of 11 residues. The ends were cut back, 4 bases at V and 0 bases at J, with 4 bases in the middle.

The chain has TRBV4-3 and TRBJ2-5, with TRBD2 identical over 7 bases. V trimming: 0 bases; J trimming: 5 bases; junction bases outside the gene matches: 15. The CDR3 runs 18 residues. The germline gives CDR1 LGHNA, CDR2 YSLEER. CDR3 in amino acids: CASSQDSGGGGNVETQYF. The DNA of the CDR3 is TGCGCCAGCAGCCAAGATTCGGGCGGCGGGGGAAACGTGGAGACCCAGTACTTC.

This clonotype was detected a few times. The chain links TRBV20-1 to TRBJ2-5, with 8 positions matching TRBD2. J was trimmed by 1 base and V by 0 bases; bases with no gene match: 7. The CDR3 covers 16 residues. CDR1 and CDR2 (germline): DFQATT, SNEGSKA (reference sequence). CDR3 coding DNA: TGCAGTGCTAGAGATATGCGGGGGGCCCCCCAAGAGACCCAGTACTTC. It encodes CSARDMRGAPQETQYF.

The chain combines TRBV20-1 with TRBJ1-6, with D perhaps matching TRBD1 (5 bases). There are 14 residues in the CDR3. The germline CDR1 and CDR2 sequences are DFQATT and SNEGSKA (reference sequence). Trimming removed 6 bases at V and 8 bases at J, with 17 bases between. This chain's CDR3 is CSASYRYLHSPLHF. The CDR3 nucleotides are TGCAGTGCCAGCTACAGGTACCTTCATTCACCCCTCCACTTT.

J is TRBJ2-1 and V is TRBV4-1; the D gene is possibly TRBD2 (5 bases). Per the germline V gene, CDR1 is MGHRA and CDR2 is YSYEKL. CDR3 size: 15 residues. Trimming left V 8 bases short and J 12 bases short, with 26 bases between. CDR3 region: CASGRGLHEYGGQFF. CDR3 DNA: TGCGCCAGCGGCCGTGGACTCCACGAATACGGTGGGCAGTTCTTC.

The chain uses TRBV7-9 and TRBJ2-2; tentative D call: TRBD2 (5 bases). This CDR3 region has 14 residues. V lost 6 bases to trimming and J lost 7 bases, with 15 bases between them. In germline, CDR1 is SEHNR, CDR2 FQNEAQ (reference sequence). This chain's CDR3 is CASRPNPGIGELFF. The CDR3 nucleotides read TGTGCCAGCAGACCAAACCCGGGGATCGGGGAGCTGTTTTTT.